These T cell receptor beta chains were read from a single sample in a study of graft-versus-host responses after intestinal transplantation. Their antigens are not known. The method was immunoSEQ multiplex PCR; TCRdb's version includes in-frame clones alone and lacks a portion of them. The data hold under 150,000 clones, with about 92% observed a single time. This specimen was unstimulated CD4+ T cells sorted from spleen or lymph node cells, taken before intestinal transplant. The receptor set was obtained from a human donor who received an intestinal transplant. CDR3s include the opening cysteine and the closing phenylalanine or tryptophan. The D gene is left open where the match is weak. Some rows have no size entry. The others give once, few or many, or a class for an expanded clone.

v_gene: TRBV5-4
j_gene: TRBJ1-4
d_gene: TRBD1
abundance: -
CDR3nt: TGTGCCAGCAGCATACAGGGGTATTCAACTAATGAAAAACTGTTTTTT
CDR3aa: CASSIQGYSTNEKLFF

v_gene: TRBV4-1
j_gene: TRBJ2-1
d_gene: -
abundance: -
CDR3nt: TGCGCCAGCAGCCCGGGGGCGGGGACAGATCTAAACAATGAGCAGTTCTTC
CDR3aa: CASSPGAGTDLNNEQFF

v_gene: TRBV11-2
j_gene: TRBJ2-3
d_gene: -
abundance: -
CDR3nt: TGTGCCAGCAGCTTAGTATCTAGAAGCACAGATACGCAGTATTTT
CDR3aa: CASSLVSRSTDTQYF

v_gene: TRBV4-1
j_gene: TRBJ1-5
d_gene: -
abundance: -
CDR3nt: TGCGCCAGCAGCCAAGATGGGGAGGCTGGACGGAACAATCAGCCCCAGCATTTT
CDR3aa: CASSQDGEAGRNNQPQHF

v_gene: TRBV30
j_gene: TRBJ1-3
d_gene: -
abundance: -
CDR3nt: TGTGCCTGGAGTCCCAGGAAAGCCGGAAACACCATATATTTT
CDR3aa: CAWSPRKAGNTIYF

v_gene: TRBV10-2
j_gene: TRBJ1-1
d_gene: -
abundance: few
CDR3nt: TGCGCCAGCACGGTCGGATTGAACACTGAAGCTTTCTTT
CDR3aa: CASTVGLNTEAFF

v_gene: TRBV11-3
j_gene: TRBJ1-2
d_gene: -
abundance: -
CDR3nt: TGTGCCAGCAGCTTAGATTGGGGGGGTGGCTACACCTTC
CDR3aa: CASSLDWGGGYTF

v_gene: TRBV7-3
j_gene: TRBJ2-3
d_gene: -
abundance: once
CDR3nt: TGTGCCAGCAGCTTAAATCTCCTAGATACGCAGTATTTT
CDR3aa: CASSLNLLDTQYF

v_gene: TRBV7-2
j_gene: TRBJ2-7
d_gene: TRBD2
abundance: -
CDR3nt: TGTGCCAGCAGCCGGGGACTAGCGGTAGGCGAGCAGTACTTC
CDR3aa: CASSRGLAVGEQYF

v_gene: TRBV15
j_gene: TRBJ1-2
d_gene: -
abundance: -
CDR3nt: TGTGCCACCAGCAGAGATGACGCGGCAGGGAGGCGCTACACCTTC
CDR3aa: CATSRDDAAGRRYTF

v_gene: TRBV19
j_gene: TRBJ1-5
d_gene: -
abundance: -
CDR3nt: TGTGCCAGTAGTATCCAGACACAGCCCCAGCATTTT
CDR3aa: CASSIQTQPQHF

v_gene: TRBV10-3
j_gene: TRBJ1-1
d_gene: TRBD1
abundance: -
CDR3nt: TGTGCCATCAGTGAGTCGACGGGGACAGGGGAAGCTTTCTTT
CDR3aa: CAISESTGTGEAFF

v_gene: TRBV30
j_gene: TRBJ2-6
d_gene: TRBD1
abundance: -
CDR3nt: TGTGCCTGGAGTGAGGGGACAGGTCTCCCTAGGGCTTTC
CDR3aa: CAWSEGTGLPRAF

v_gene: TRBV5-1
j_gene: TRBJ2-3
d_gene: -
abundance: once
CDR3nt: TGCGCCAGCAGCTTGGGGGATAGAACAGGGTACACAGATACGCAGTATTTT
CDR3aa: CASSLGDRTGYTDTQYF

v_gene: TRBV9
j_gene: TRBJ2-1
d_gene: TRBD1
abundance: -
CDR3nt: TGTGCCAGCAGCGAGGGACAGGGTACCTACAATGAGCAGTTCTTC
CDR3aa: CASSEGQGTYNEQFF

v_gene: TRBV5-6
j_gene: TRBJ2-1
d_gene: -
abundance: -
CDR3nt: TGTGCCAGCAGCTTGGTGGATGAGCAGTTCTTC
CDR3aa: CASSLVDEQFF

v_gene: TRBV5-1
j_gene: TRBJ2-3
d_gene: TRBD1
abundance: -
CDR3nt: TGCGCCAGCAGCCCCACCAGGACAGGGTTCACAGATACGCAGTATTTT
CDR3aa: CASSPTRTGFTDTQYF

v_gene: TRBV5-8
j_gene: TRBJ1-4
d_gene: -
abundance: -
CDR3nt: TGTGCCAGCAGCTTAAGAGAGGGGTATCGTTCAACTAATGAAAAACTGTTTTTT
CDR3aa: CASSLREGYRSTNEKLFF

v_gene: TRBV6-5
j_gene: TRBJ1-1
d_gene: -
abundance: -
CDR3nt: TGTGCCAGCAGTCCCCTGGGCACTGAAGCTTTCTTT
CDR3aa: CASSPLGTEAFF

v_gene: TRBV5-1
j_gene: TRBJ2-5
d_gene: -
abundance: -
CDR3nt: TGCGCCAGCGGTAAAACTGGGCAAGAGACCCAGTACTTC
CDR3aa: CASGKTGQETQYF

v_gene: TRBV11-2
j_gene: TRBJ2-2
d_gene: -
abundance: -
CDR3nt: TGTGCCAGCAGCGTCACGAACACCGGGGAGCTGTTTTTT
CDR3aa: CASSVTNTGELFF